This TCR beta chain was sequenced during a study of persistence of HIV-infected CD4 T cells. The overall study: Donors were ART-treated; their CMV- and Gag-responding CD4+ T cells were isolated.

Broader study findings: Degenerate expanded CDR3beta sequences were enriched among CMV- and Gag-responding cells.

The stimulus was an HIV-1 Gag 15-mer peptide pool, 0.95 to 1 ug/peptide/mL. CD40L/CD69 double-negative CD45RO-high memory CD4+ T cells were collected. Anti-CD28/CD49d costimulation, CD40-blocking antibody and enfuvirtide were given to CD8-depleted PBMCs for about 17 hours. Germline V CDR1 and CDR2: SNHLY, FYNNEI. The CDR3 covers 17 residues. The V and J ends lost 5 bases and 6 bases, in that order; junction bases with no gene match: 12. The libraries were made with immunoSEQ version 4 in survey mode. The assay was immunoSEQ multiplex PCR, and TCRdb's table has in-frame clones only and misses some. The table has around 30,000 clones, approximately 85% seen once; the top ten hold 18%. To note about this clone: Its antigen remains unknown.

The specimen comprised CD4+ T cells sorted from PBMCs after approximately 20-hour stimulation, sampled from a patient who received antiretroviral therapy. This clonotype was sampled from an adult woman with HIV who was CMV-seropositive. The chain carries TRBV2 and TRBJ2-3; 12 bases agree with TRBD2. CDR3 protein: CASSSGLAGGPGDTQYF. Here the CDR3 DNA reads TGTGCCAGCAGTTCCGGGCTAGCGGGAGGGCCGGGGGATACGCAGTATTTT.